This is a list of T cell receptor beta chains from one sample in a study of beta chain features in type 1 diabetes. Sequencing was performed with immunoSEQ multiplex PCR; in TCRdb, only in-frame clones are kept and a portion is missing. The sample has roughly 370,000 clones; roughly 13% are singletons. Sequenced input: naive CD4+ T cells from blood. The receptor set was obtained from a man between 25 and 39 years old in good health. Both conserved end residues are part of each CDR3. D genes are given only for firm matches. Clone size is not always given. Where it is, it says once, few, many or a class for expanded clones.

D: TRBD2; size: few; V: TRBV9; J: TRBJ2-2; DNA: TGTGCCAGCAGCGTTAGGACTAGCGGGAGTCGGACCGGGGAGCTGTTTTTT; CDR3: CASSVRTSGSRTGELFF
D: TRBD1; size: NA; V: TRBV7-9; J: TRBJ2-5; DNA: TGTGCCAGCAGCCCGGACAGGGGGATTAGAGAGACCCAGTACTTC; CDR3: CASSPDRGIRETQYF
D: NA; size: NA; V: TRBV18; J: TRBJ2-3; DNA: TGTGCCAGCTCACCAAAGTTTGGAGGGACAGATACGCAGTATTTT; CDR3: CASSPKFGGTDTQYF
D: NA; size: NA; V: TRBV9; J: TRBJ2-1; DNA: TGTGCCAGCAGCGTGGGCGGGGTAAATGAGCAGTTCTTC; CDR3: CASSVGGVNEQFF
D: NA; size: few; V: TRBV5-4; J: TRBJ1-2; DNA: TGTGCCAGCAGCGTTCTCCAGACCCAATACGGCTACACCTTC; CDR3: CASSVLQTQYGYTF
D: TRBD1; size: NA; V: TRBV28; J: TRBJ1-1; DNA: TGTGCCACCGGACAGGGCACTGAAGCTTTCTTT; CDR3: CATGQGTEAFF
D: NA; size: few; V: TRBV11-2; J: TRBJ2-4; DNA: TGTGCCAGCAGCTTAGAGTGGGGTTTAGCACCCAAAAACATTCAGTACTTC; CDR3: CASSLEWGLAPKNIQYF
D: NA; size: few; V: TRBV19; J: TRBJ2-7; DNA: TGTGCCAGTAGTATGCTTGGCGAGCAGTACTTC; CDR3: CASSMLGEQYF
D: NA; size: few; V: TRBV29-1; J: TRBJ2-5; DNA: TGCAGCGTTTCGACTGAGCAAGAGACCCAGTACTTC; CDR3: CSVSTEQETQYF
D: TRBD2; size: few; V: TRBV7-9; J: TRBJ2-1; DNA: TGTGCCAGCAGCTTAGGGGGACTAGCGGGACGGTACAATGAGCAGTTCTTC; CDR3: CASSLGGLAGRYNEQFF
D: NA; size: NA; V: TRBV7-9; J: TRBJ2-1; DNA: TGTGCCAGCAGTGGGGTCACAATTGAGCAGTTCTTC; CDR3: CASSGVTIEQFF
D: NA; size: NA; V: TRBV2; J: TRBJ2-2; DNA: TGTGCCAGCAGGGACGGGACGGCGAACACCGGGGAGCTGTTTTTT; CDR3: CASRDGTANTGELFF
D: TRBD1; size: NA; V: TRBV27; J: TRBJ2-3; DNA: TGTGCCAGCAGTTTATTAGGGACAGGGGGCATTGTGCAGTATTTT; CDR3: CASSLLGTGGIVQYF
D: NA; size: few; V: TRBV7-2; J: TRBJ2-6; DNA: TGTGCCAGCAGCTTAGGGGAGTACGGGGCCAACGTCCTGACTTTC; CDR3: CASSLGEYGANVLTF
D: TRBD2; size: NA; V: TRBV4-2; J: TRBJ2-1; DNA: TGTGCCAGCAGCCGTATCACCGGGACTAGCGTTAACAATGAGCAGTTCTTC; CDR3: CASSRITGTSVNNEQFF
D: NA; size: NA; V: TRBV14; J: TRBJ2-7; DNA: TGTGCCAGCAGCCAAGATCAAACGAGGGAGCAGTACTTC; CDR3: CASSQDQTREQYF
D: TRBD2; size: few; V: TRBV7-3; J: TRBJ2-1; DNA: TGTGCCAGCAGCGGGATATGGACTAGCTCCTACAATGAGCAGTTCTTC; CDR3: CASSGIWTSSYNEQFF
D: NA; size: NA; V: TRBV7-2; J: TRBJ2-3; DNA: TGTGCCAGCAGCTTAGGAGGGCGCACAGATACGCAGTATTTT; CDR3: CASSLGGRTDTQYF
D: NA; size: few; V: TRBV29-1; J: TRBJ1-2; DNA: TGCAGCGTTGCTCGCACCTCAGGCTACACCTTC; CDR3: CSVARTSGYTF
D: TRBD1; size: few; V: TRBV2; J: TRBJ1-2; DNA: TGTGCCAGCACCGAAGGGGACAGCGTTGGTGGCTACACCTTC; CDR3: CASTEGDSVGGYTF
D: TRBD2; size: NA; V: TRBV5-6; J: TRBJ2-1; DNA: TGTGCCAGCACCATGTACCTAGCGGGAGTCCACAATGAGCAGTTCTTC; CDR3: CASTMYLAGVHNEQFF
D: NA; size: many; V: TRBV2; J: TRBJ2-4; DNA: TGTGCCAGCAGTGAGAACAGAAACATTCAGTACTTC; CDR3: CASSENRNIQYF
D: NA; size: NA; V: TRBV10-3; J: TRBJ2-5; DNA: TGTGCCATCAGCGGAGGAGAGACCCAGTACTTC; CDR3: CAISGGETQYF
D: NA; size: NA; V: TRBV29-1; J: TRBJ1-5; DNA: TGCAGCGCCTCGGTTGCAGGCAATCAGCCCCAGCATTTT; CDR3: CSASVAGNQPQHF
D: TRBD1; size: NA; V: TRBV30; J: TRBJ1-5; DNA: TGTGCCTGGAGTGTACCGGGACAGGGTGCTCAGCCCCAGCATTTT; CDR3: CAWSVPGQGAQPQHF
D: NA; size: NA; V: TRBV27; J: TRBJ2-5; DNA: TGTGCCAGCAGTCGGACAGAACAAGAGACCCAGTACTTC; CDR3: CASSRTEQETQYF
D: TRBD2; size: few; V: TRBV5-4; J: TRBJ2-3; DNA: TGTGCCAGCAGCGGTATTGAGCGGGGGCCATCCCCCCGGGATACGCAGTATTTT; CDR3: CASSGIERGPSPRDTQYF
D: NA; size: few; V: TRBV9; J: TRBJ2-3; DNA: TGTGCCAGCAGCCCCGGCGGGCCCCATACGCAGTATTTT; CDR3: CASSPGGPHTQYF
D: NA; size: NA; V: TRBV7-2; J: TRBJ1-2; DNA: TGTGCCAGCAGCTTATGGGGGAGCCTGAGCTATGGCTACACCTTC; CDR3: CASSLWGSLSYGYTF
D: NA; size: NA; V: TRBV7-9; J: TRBJ1-2; DNA: TGTGCCAGCAGCCACTCTGTACCGAACTATGGCTACACCTTC; CDR3: CASSHSVPNYGYTF
D: TRBD1; size: few; V: TRBV4-3; J: TRBJ1-2; DNA: TGCGCCAGCAGCCAAGATGGGGACAGGGCGGGCTACACCTTC; CDR3: CASSQDGDRAGYTF
D: TRBD1; size: NA; V: TRBV4-1; J: TRBJ1-3; DNA: TGCGCCAGCAGCCAAGACACCAGGGGGAACTCTGGAAACACCATATATTTT; CDR3: CASSQDTRGNSGNTIYF
D: TRBD1; size: few; V: TRBV7-9; J: TRBJ2-6; DNA: TGTGCCAGCAGCCAGAAGATGGACAGGGATCGTGTTGGGGCCAACGTCCTGACTTTC; CDR3: CASSQKMDRDRVGANVLTF
D: NA; size: few; V: TRBV16; J: TRBJ1-1; DNA: TGTGCCAGCAGCCAGGATAGAGTAATCTTGTCGGTCGGAGCTTTCTTT; CDR3: CASSQDRVILSVGAFF
D: NA; size: few; V: TRBV29-1; J: TRBJ1-2; DNA: TGCAGCGTTGAGGCGGGAGTCTATGGCTACACCTTC; CDR3: CSVEAGVYGYTF
D: TRBD1; size: NA; V: TRBV11-3; J: TRBJ2-2; DNA: TGTGCCAGCAGCGCGACAGGGACCGGGGAGCTGTTTTTT; CDR3: CASSATGTGELFF
D: TRBD1; size: few; V: TRBV20-1; J: TRBJ2-7; DNA: TGCAGTGCTTACAGGGGTGGCGAGCAGTACTTC; CDR3: CSAYRGGEQYF
D: NA; size: few; V: TRBV7-9; J: TRBJ2-3; DNA: TGTGCCAGCAGCTTTCCAAATACGCAGTATTTT; CDR3: CASSFPNTQYF
D: NA; size: few; V: TRBV2; J: TRBJ1-2; DNA: TGTGCCAGCAGTGGAACAAGGTCAGGGAGCTATGGCTACACCTTC; CDR3: CASSGTRSGSYGYTF
D: TRBD2; size: few; V: TRBV15; J: TRBJ2-5; DNA: TGTGCCACCAGCAGAGATATCCCGACTAGCGGGCGTGGGGAGACCCAGTACTTC; CDR3: CATSRDIPTSGRGETQYF
D: NA; size: NA; V: TRBV7-9; J: TRBJ1-1; DNA: TGTGCCAGCAGCTTCCCTACTGAAGCTTTCTTT; CDR3: CASSFPTEAFF
D: TRBD1; size: NA; V: TRBV4-3; J: TRBJ2-3; DNA: TGCGCCAGCAGCCTCCGGGACAGGGGAGCAGATACGCAGTATTTT; CDR3: CASSLRDRGADTQYF
D: TRBD2; size: NA; V: TRBV9; J: TRBJ2-1; DNA: TGTGCCAGCAGCGTAGAACCGGGAGGTGAGCAGTTCTTC; CDR3: CASSVEPGGEQFF